These 20 T cell receptor beta chains came from one sample sequenced in a study of CD8 T cells in ankylosing spondylitis (dated by TCRdb to about 2017). Library construction relied on 5' RACE. This sample was sequenced with an Illumina HiSeq 2500. TCRdb passed the public sequencing reads through fastp at Q25 and MiXCR, retaining productive beta sequences. Entries that share a CDR3 protein sequence are merged under the most common genes and DNA. The sample table lists approximately 140,000 distinct CDR3 sequences, roughly 44% of them with a count of one. 13% to 15% of the sample belongs to the ten largest clones. The sequencing input was synovial fluid, either unsorted or a sorted T cell fraction (not recorded which). These TCRs come from a male donor with ankylosing spondylitis.

The chain uses TRBV4-1 and TRBJ1-2; D is possibly TRBD1 (6 bases). The germline gives CDR1 MGHRA, CDR2 YSYEKL. V was shortened by 0 bases and J by 4 bases, with 15 bases between the two germline ends. The CDR3 totals 16 residues. CDR3 residues: CASSQDIWRDTYGYTF. The CDR3 nucleotides are TGCGCCAGCAGCCAAGATATTTGGCGGGACACCTATGGCTACACCTTC.

The chain carries TRBV7-8 and TRBJ2-3; a weak D match, TRBD2 (6 bases). V gave up 4 bases and J gave up 4 bases, with 27 bases separating them. The CDR3 has 19 amino acids. Germline values: CDR1 SGHVS, CDR2 FQNEAQ. Written as DNA, the CDR3 is TGTGCCAGCAGCTCTAAACCGGGACTCCCTTTTGGGGCCCCAGATACGCAGTATTTT. The encoded protein is CASSSKPGLPFGAPDTQYF.

The J gene is TRBJ2-2, the V gene TRBV24-1, with TRBD1 identical over 8 bases. Trimming at V came to 0 bases and at J to 1 base, leaving 15 bases not matched to a gene. This CDR3 contains 21 residues. Germline-derived CDR1 and CDR2 are KGHDR and SFDVKD. The DNA for the CDR3 is TGTGCCACCAGTGATTTGTTCGATTACTCCGGGACAGGAATGAACACCGGGGAGCTGTTTTTT. Translated: CATSDLFDYSGTGMNTGELFF.

This clonotype was counted only a few times. The V and J genes are TRBV29-1 and TRBJ2-1; TRBD1 is a possible D gene (5 bases). This CDR3 contains 12 residues. Trimming shortened V by 5 bases and J by 7 bases, and 12 bases separated the two germline ends. Looked up from germline, CDR1 is SQVTM and CDR2 is ANQGSEA. In DNA, the CDR3 is TGCAGCGTTACACCCAGGGCGAATGAGCAGTTCTTC. Translated, it gives CSVTPRANEQFF.

This sequence joins TRBV12-3 or TRBV12-4 and TRBJ2-7; maybe TRBD1 (5 bases). This CDR3 comprises 15 residues. The ends were cut back, 5 bases at V and 2 bases at J, with 16 bases in the middle. CDR3 nucleotides: TGTGCCAGCAGTGTTACCCTCGACAGCGCCTACGAGCAGTACTTC. Its protein is CASSVTLDSAYEQYF.

This clonotype came up once. This chain joins TRBV18 and TRBJ1-5, with D maybe TRBD1 (6 bases). Germline CDR1 and CDR2: KGHSH and LQKENI. This CDR3 spans 15 amino acids. V lost 4 bases and J 9 bases, leaving 19 bases between the germline ends. Written as DNA, the CDR3 is TGTGCCAGCTCACAGAGGGTAGGGGGATGGCGGCCCCAGCATTTT. Translated, it gives CASSQRVGGWRPQHF.

This clonotype was detected a few times. This chain links TRBV6-1 with TRBJ2-7; D call uncertain. CDR1 and CDR2 (germline): MNHNS, SASEGT. CDR3 size: 13 residues. Between the trimmed V and J ends, which lost 1 base and 6 bases, there was a span of 10 bases. The CDR3 loop reads CASSEDMGFEQYF. CDR3 DNA: TGTGCCAGCAGTGAAGATATGGGTTTCGAGCAGTACTTC.

This clonotype was counted a few times. The chain joins TRBV6-1 to TRBJ2-3; D gene unclear. This CDR3 is 14 amino acids long. V was cut by 6 bases and J by 4 bases, with 14 bases left in between. Germline CDR1 is MNHNS and CDR2 is SASEGT. CDR3: CASSHGGPADTQYF. The CDR3 nucleotides read TGTGCCAGCAGCCACGGTGGTCCCGCAGATACGCAGTATTTT.

This clonotype was seen a few times. The rearrangement links TRBV10-3 to TRBJ2-3; no reliable D call. The CDR3 loop spans 15 amino acids. Germline V gene sequence: CDR1 ENHRY, CDR2 SYGVKD. Trimming pared 3 bases from V and 2 bases from J, leaving 12 bases between. The CDR3 bases are TGTGCCATCAGTGAACGGCGGTTACTCACAGATACGCAGTATTTT. Protein product: CAISERRLLTDTQYF.

V and J are TRBV27 and TRBJ1-2; D perhaps matches TRBD1 (5 bases). V was trimmed by 0 bases and J by 6 bases, leaving 17 bases between them. The CDR3 has 16 amino acids. Germline V gene lookup returns CDR1 MNHEY and CDR2 SMNVEV (reference sequence). CDR3 nucleotides: TGTGCCAGCAGTTTATCGATGGGCAGGGACGACGATGGCTACACCTTC. Its translation is CASSLSMGRDDDGYTF.

This clonotype appeared a few times. The chain recombines TRBV7-3 with TRBJ1-1; perhaps TRBD1 as D (6 bases). The CDR3 is 13 amino acids. Germline loops: CDR1 SGHTA, CDR2 FQGTGA. V lost 1 base, J lost 5 bases, and 8 bases lay in between. This CDR3 is CASSLRGGTEAFF. The CDR3 DNA reads TGTGCCAGCAGCTTAAGAGGGGGAACTGAAGCTTTCTTT. Complete variable domain (other parts from reference TRBV7-3 and TRBJ1-1): GAGVSQTPSNKVTEKGKYVELRCDPISGHTALYWYRQSLGQGPEFLIYFQGTGAADDSGLPNDRFFAVRPEGSVSTLKIQRTERGDSAVYLCASSLRGGTEAFFGQGTRLTVV.

V is TRBV4-1 and J is TRBJ2-7; 9 nucleotides match TRBD2. This CDR3 is 16 amino acids long. From germline, CDR1 is MGHRA and CDR2 YSYEKL. Trimming at V came to 6 bases and at J to 6 bases, leaving 15 bases not matched to a gene. CDR3 sequence: CASSPAEREAQGEQYF. The CDR3 DNA sequence: TGCGCCAGCAGTCCCGCCGAGCGGGAGGCCCAGGGCGAGCAGTACTTC.

This chain links TRBV11-1 with TRBJ2-7, with D perhaps matching TRBD2 (5 bases). The germline V gene has CDR1 SGHAT and CDR2 FQDESV (reference sequence). This CDR3 contains 13 residues. Deletions cut 6 bases from V and 4 bases from J, with 13 bases between. In nucleotides, the CDR3 is TGTGCCAGCAGTACGGGAATCCTTTACGAGCAGTACTTC. Protein product: CASSTGILYEQYF.

The chain joins TRBV4-1 to TRBJ2-5; tentative D call: TRBD1 (5 bases). Germline values: CDR1 MGHRA, CDR2 YSYEKL. CDR3 length: 21 residues. V was trimmed by 0 bases and J by 4 bases, leaving 30 bases between them. This CDR3 is CASSQDTRWAQLGLSGETQYF. In nucleotides, the CDR3 is TGCGCCAGCAGCCAAGATACGAGGTGGGCTCAGTTGGGGCTGAGTGGAGAGACCCAGTACTTC.

This clonotype was seen only a few times. This rearrangement joins TRBV28 to TRBJ1-1; D is ambiguous. V was trimmed by 2 bases and J by 4 bases, leaving 14 bases between them. CDR3 length equals 15 residues. Germline CDR1 MDHEN, CDR2 SYDVKM. CDR3 nucleotides: TGTGCCAGCAGTTTACCCCCCCCCGGGTTCACTGAAGCTTTCTTT. It translates to CASSLPPPGFTEAFF. The complete variable domain, with remaining parts taken from reference TRBV28 and TRBJ1-1, reads DVKVTQSSRYLVKRTGEKVFLECVQDMDHENMFWYRQDPGLGLRLIYFSYDVKMKEKGDIPEGYSVSREKKERFSLILESASTNQTSMYLCASSLPPPGFTEAFFGQGTRLTVV.

The chain uses TRBV6-2 or TRBV6-3 and TRBJ2-3; D unresolved. Looked up from germline, CDR1 is MNHEY and CDR2 is SVGEGT. The V and J ends lost 5 bases and 2 bases respectively, with 11 bases between them. This CDR3 is built from 14 residues. The CDR3 DNA reads TGTGCCAGCAGTCGTGACTCATTCACAGATACGCAGTATTTT. It specifies CASSRDSFTDTQYF.

This clonotype has a handful of counts. The genes are TRBV15 and TRBJ2-5; 10 bases map to TRBD2. From germline, CDR1 is LNHNV and CDR2 YYDKDF (reference sequence). This CDR3 has 16 residues. The trim removed 3 bases at V and 3 bases at J, leaving 7 bases unmatched. CDR3: CATSRGDGLAEETQYF. The CDR3 nucleotides are TGTGCCACCAGCAGGGGCGACGGACTAGCGGAAGAGACCCAGTACTTC.

This clonotype showed up just a few times. Here the CDR3 reads CAISEDLNRDRRNNEQFF. The CDR3 DNA sequence: TGTGCCATCAGTGAAGATCTGAACCGGGACAGGCGGAACAATGAGCAGTTCTTC. The chain combines TRBV10-3 with TRBJ2-1; 8 bases line up with TRBD1. Germline CDR1 reads ENHRY; CDR2 reads SYGVKD. With V trimmed by 3 bases and J by 5 bases, 15 bases remained unmatched. This CDR3 is built from 18 residues.

Comment on this clonotype: This likely comes from a read error, as the CDR3 has no conserved phenylalanine or tryptophan at its end. CDR3 DNA sequence: TGTGCCACCAGTGAAGGGACTTCCGAGCAGTACCTC. Translation gives CATSEGTSEQYL. The chain employs TRBV24-1 and TRBJ2-7, with D maybe TRBD2 (6 bases). V gave up 4 bases and J gave up 6 bases, with 9 bases separating them. In germline, CDR1 is KGHDR, CDR2 SFDVKD. The CDR3 loop spans 12 amino acids.

The chain couples TRBV7-8 to TRBJ1-2, with D perhaps matching TRBD1 (5 bases). CDR3 size: 13 residues. V lost 9 bases and J 7 bases, leaving 18 bases between the germline ends. The germline gives CDR1 SGHVS, CDR2 FQNEAQ. CDR3 in DNA: TGTGCCAGTCTGGGCACCCAGGGAGGTGGCTACACCTTC. This sequence encodes CASLGTQGGGYTF.